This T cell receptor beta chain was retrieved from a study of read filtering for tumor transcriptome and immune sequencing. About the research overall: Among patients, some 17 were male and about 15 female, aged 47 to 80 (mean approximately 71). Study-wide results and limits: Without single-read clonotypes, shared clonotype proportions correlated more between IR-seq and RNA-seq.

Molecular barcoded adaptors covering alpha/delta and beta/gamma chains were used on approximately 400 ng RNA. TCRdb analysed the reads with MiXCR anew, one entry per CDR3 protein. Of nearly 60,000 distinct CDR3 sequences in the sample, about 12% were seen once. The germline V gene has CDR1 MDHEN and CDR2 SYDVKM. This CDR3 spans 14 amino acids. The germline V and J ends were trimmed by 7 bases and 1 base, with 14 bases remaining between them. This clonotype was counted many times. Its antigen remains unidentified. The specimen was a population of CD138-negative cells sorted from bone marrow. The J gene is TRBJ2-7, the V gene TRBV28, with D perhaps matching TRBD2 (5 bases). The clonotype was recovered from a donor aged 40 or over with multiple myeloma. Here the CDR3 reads CASTLEGFSYEQYF. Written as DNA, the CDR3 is TGTGCCAGCACCCTAGAGGGTTTTTCCTACGAGCAGTACTTC.